The 21 T cell receptor beta chains listed next were all sequenced from one sample in a study of blood T cell repertoires in COVID-19. Generated by immunoSEQ multiplex PCR, the TCRdb table keeps only in-frame clones and is missing some. The sample has over 200,000 clones, roughly 89% seen once. The sample was peripheral blood. These receptors were collected from a man aged 55 to 70 who had recovered from COVID-19.

The chain links TRBV28 to TRBJ1-2; 7 nucleotides match TRBD1. V lost 2 bases and J lost 7; bases outside the gene matches: 10. From germline, CDR1 is MDHEN and CDR2 SYDVKM. CDR3 length: 15 residues. CDR3 nucleotides: TGTGCCAGCAGTTTAGGGGCAGGGGGTTTCGGTGGCTACACCTTC. This gives the protein CASSLGAGGFGGYTF.

The chain joins TRBV6-5 to TRBJ2-7; 8 bases fit TRBD1. This CDR3 contains 15 residues. The germline CDR1 and CDR2 sequences are MNHEY and SVGAGI. V lost 0 bases to trimming and J lost 3 bases; unmatched junction nucleotides: 4. In DNA, the CDR3 is TGTGCCAGCAGTTACTCGGGACAGGATGGCTACGAGCAGTACTTC. This translates into CASSYSGQDGYEQYF.

In this sample, this clone turned up a few times. The rearrangement uses TRBV6-5 and TRBJ1-5; TRBD1 might be the D (5 bases). The V end lost 5 bases, the J end lost 7 bases, and 15 bases lay between the germline ends. The CDR3 is 14 amino acids. CDR1 is MNHEY and CDR2 is SVGAGI in the germline V gene. The CDR3 reads CASSTSRVDQPQHF. Written as DNA, the CDR3 is TGTGCCAGCAGTACGTCCAGGGTCGACCAGCCCCAGCATTTT.

This chain connects TRBV18 to TRBJ1-2; TRBD1 aligns across 7 bases. The CDR3 totals 15 residues. Looked up from germline, CDR1 is KGHSH and CDR2 is LQKENI. Trimming removed 5 bases from V and 4 bases from J; junction bases left unmatched: 10. The CDR3 DNA is TGTGCCAGCTCATCAGTGGACAGGCCTCTCTATGGCTACACCTTC. This translates into CASSSVDRPLYGYTF.

This rearrangement joins TRBV7-3 to TRBJ2-2; 9 bases line up with TRBD1. Germline V gives CDR1 SGHTA, CDR2 FQGTGA. V lost 4 bases, J lost 6 bases, and 3 bases stayed unmatched. The length of the CDR3 is 14 residues. CDR3 DNA: TGTGCCAGCAGCTGGGGACAGGGAGCCGGGGAGCTGTTTTTT. It encodes CASSWGQGAGELFF.

This clone was observed a few times. V and J are TRBV6-5 and TRBJ1-2, with a tentative D call TRBD1 (5 bases). This CDR3 has 13 residues. The germline gives CDR1 MNHEY, CDR2 SVGAGI. Trimming took 0 bases from V and 3 from J, leaving 5 bases between them. CDR3 bases: TGTGCCAGCAGTTACTCGACAGACTATGGCTACACCTTC. Protein: CASSYSTDYGYTF.

The J gene is TRBJ1-1, the V gene TRBV30, with 7 bases identical to TRBD1. Trimming cost V 5 bases and J 1 base; bases outside gene matches: 4. The CDR3 spans 13 residues. Germline CDR1 reads GTSNPN; CDR2 reads SVGIG (reference sequence). The CDR3 is CAWLDRANTEAFF. The CDR3 DNA reads as TGTGCCTGGCTCGACAGGGCGAACACTGAAGCTTTCTTT.

The J gene is TRBJ2-1, the V gene TRBV19, with 10 bases identical to TRBD1. Germline V gives CDR1 LNHDA, CDR2 SQIVND (reference sequence). The CDR3 extends over 15 amino acids. V trimming: 4 bases; J trimming: 4 bases; junction bases outside the gene matches: 4. CDR3 amino acids: CASSTGQGVYNEQFF. CDR3 coding DNA: TGTGCCAGTAGTACCGGACAGGGGGTATACAATGAGCAGTTCTTC.

The chain carries TRBV14 and TRBJ2-7; 13 positions match TRBD2. This CDR3 has 18 amino acids. From germline, CDR1 is SGHDN and CDR2 FVKESK. Losses at the gene ends were 0 bases for V and 2 bases for J; bases not matched to a gene: 7. This chain's CDR3 is CASSQEKTGTSGAYEQYF. CDR3 nucleotide sequence: TGTGCCAGCAGCCAAGAAAAGACCGGGACTAGCGGGGCCTACGAGCAGTACTTC.

J is TRBJ2-7 and V is TRBV18, with TRBD2 as a possible D gene (5 bases). The CDR3 covers 14 residues. Trimming removed 3 bases from V and 3 bases from J, with 12 bases in between. Per the germline V gene, CDR1 is KGHSH and CDR2 is LQKENI. The CDR3 region is CASSPGAENYEQYF. In DNA form, the CDR3 reads TGTGCCAGCTCACCTGGAGCGGAAAACTACGAGCAGTACTTC. Combining the CDR3 with reference TRBV18 and TRBJ2-7 gives the whole variable domain NAGVMQNPRHLVRRRGQEARLRCSPMKGHSHVYWYRQLPEEGLKFMVYLQKENIIDESGMPKERFSAEFPKEGPSILRIQQVVRGDSAAYFCASSPGAENYEQYFGPGTRLTVT.

V is TRBV3-1 (or the pseudogene TRBV3-2) and J is TRBJ2-1, with a tentative D call TRBD1 (6 bases). Germline assignment: CDR1 LGHDT and CDR2 YNNKEL (reference sequence). The CDR3 totals 17 residues. Deletions cut 0 bases from V and 7 bases from J, with 19 bases between. The CDR3 nucleotides are TGTGCCAGCAGCCAAGAGGTGACAGGCGCATTAGGAAATGAGCAGTTCTTC. Translated, it gives CASSQEVTGALGNEQFF.

The table lists this clone with a few counts. The chain employs TRBV7-2 and TRBJ1-6; D is unclear. Germline V gene sequence: CDR1 SGHTA, CDR2 FQGNSA. V gave up 3 bases and J gave up 0 bases, with 9 bases separating them. The CDR3 runs 16 residues. CDR3 amino acids: CASSLVGSSYNSPLHF. The CDR3 DNA reads TGTGCCAGCAGCTTGGTGGGGAGCTCCTATAATTCACCCCTCCACTTT.

V is TRBV21-1 and J is TRBJ2-7; the table names TRBD2, a call not compared with the DNA. TRBV21-1 is shown as a pseudogene. The CDR3 totals 17 residues. CDR3 sequence reads: CASSKGLLGQEAYEQYF. The CDR3 nucleotides read TGTGCCAGCAGCAAAGGCCTACTCGGGCAGGAGGCTTACGAGCAGTACTTC.

This chain connects TRBV5-4 to TRBJ1-1, with D maybe TRBD1 (5 bases). Germline values: CDR1 SGHNT, CDR2 YYREEE (reference sequence). This CDR3 has 14 amino acids. With 3 bases removed from V and 7 bases from J, the gap between germline ends came to 16 bases. CDR3 in DNA: TGTGCCAGCAGCTCCATAGGGGCTCGCCTTGAAGCTTTCTTT. Its protein product is CASSSIGARLEAFF.

The J gene is TRBJ2-3, the V gene TRBV28, with D unresolved. Germline loops: CDR1 MDHEN, CDR2 SYDVKM. V lost 4 bases to trimming and J lost 3 bases, with 8 bases between them. This CDR3 is 13 amino acids long. Here the CDR3 reads CASSSGSTDTQYF. CDR3 in DNA: TGTGCCAGCAGTTCAGGATCGACAGATACGCAGTATTTT.

The chain has TRBV28 and TRBJ2-3; D possibly corresponds to TRBD2 (7 bases). The ends were cut back, 6 bases at V and 5 bases at J, with 15 bases in the middle. The CDR3 covers 14 residues. CDR1 and CDR2 from the germline V gene are MDHEN and SYDVKM. CDR3 region: CASRRGIAGDTQYF. The CDR3 DNA reads as TGTGCCAGCAGGAGGGGGATAGCGGGAGATACGCAGTATTTT.

Regarding this clone: Other DNA sequences from this sample encode an identical CDR3 as well. The chain uses TRBV3-1 (or the pseudogene TRBV3-2) and TRBJ1-4, with D perhaps TRBD1 (6 bases). Germline V CDR1 and CDR2: LGHDT, YNNKEL (reference sequence). Trimming cost V 4 bases and J 6 bases, with 9 bases left between them. This CDR3 spans 13 amino acids. The CDR3 nucleotides read TGTGCCAGCAGCCGACGGACAGATGAAAAACTGTTTTTT. Translation: CASSRRTDEKLFF.

The rearrangement joins TRBV30 to TRBJ2-7; D is possibly TRBD1 (6 bases). CDR3 length: 13 amino acids. Germline V gene lookup returns CDR1 GTSNPN and CDR2 SVGIG (reference sequence). The V and J ends lost 1 base and 6 bases respectively, with 13 bases between them. CDR3 in DNA: TGTGCCTGGAGTGGAGGGGGAGTGGGCGAGCAGTACTTC. The encoded protein is CAWSGGGVGEQYF.

This clone is a singleton in its sample. This chain links TRBV18 with TRBJ2-7, with D possibly TRBD1 on 6 matching bases. The germline CDR1 and CDR2 sequences are KGHSH and LQKENI. CDR3 size: 16 residues. V shed 3 bases and J shed 2 bases, with 17 bases lying between them. CDR3 coding DNA: TGTGCCAGCTCACCGAAAGGGGGACATATGACCTACGAGCAGTACTTC. Protein product: CASSPKGGHMTYEQYF.

The rearrangement joins TRBV7-2 to TRBJ2-6, with a weak D call TRBD2 (6 bases). Looked up from germline, CDR1 is SGHTA and CDR2 is FQGNSA. The V end lost 1 base, the J end lost 3 bases, and 13 bases lay between the germline ends. This CDR3 has 17 amino acids. CDR3 sequence (DNA): TGTGCCAGCAGCTTAGTAGCGTCGGAGGGTGGGGCCAACGTCCTGACTTTC. Translation: CASSLVASEGGANVLTF.

In its sample, this clone was seen once. The CDR3 nucleotides are TGTGCCAGCAGCTTAGGGTTAAGGGCTAGCGGGGGGGAGACCCAGTACTTC. Protein: CASSLGLRASGGETQYF. This chain joins TRBV7-2 and TRBJ2-5; 11 bases align to TRBD2. Trimming at V came to 1 base and at J to 5 bases, leaving 9 bases not matched to a gene. Germline assignment: CDR1 SGHTA and CDR2 FQGNSA. The CDR3 covers 17 residues.